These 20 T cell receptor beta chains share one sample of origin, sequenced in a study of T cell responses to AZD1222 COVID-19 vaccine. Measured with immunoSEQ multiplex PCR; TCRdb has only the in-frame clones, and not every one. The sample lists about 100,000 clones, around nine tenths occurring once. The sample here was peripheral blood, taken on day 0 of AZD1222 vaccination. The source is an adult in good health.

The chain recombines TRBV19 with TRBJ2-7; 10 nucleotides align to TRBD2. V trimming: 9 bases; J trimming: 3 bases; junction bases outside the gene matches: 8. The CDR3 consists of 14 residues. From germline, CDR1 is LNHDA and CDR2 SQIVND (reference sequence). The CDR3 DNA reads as TGTGCCAGCCCCCGACTAGCGGGCCTCTACGAGCAGTACTTC. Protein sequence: CASPRLAGLYEQYF.

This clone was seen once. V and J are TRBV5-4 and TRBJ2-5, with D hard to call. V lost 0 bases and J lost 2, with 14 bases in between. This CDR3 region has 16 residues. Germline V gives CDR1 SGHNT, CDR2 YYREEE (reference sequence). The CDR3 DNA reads TGTGCCAGCAGCTTGGGCCCTTCTGTGCAGCAAGAGACCCAGTACTTC. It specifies CASSLGPSVQQETQYF. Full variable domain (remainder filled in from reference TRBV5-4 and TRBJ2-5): ETGVTQSPTHLIKTRGQQVTLRCSSQSGHNTVSWYQQALGQGPQFIFQYYREEENGRGNFPPRFSGLQFPNYSSELNVNALELDDSALYLCASSLGPSVQQETQYFGPGTRLLVL.

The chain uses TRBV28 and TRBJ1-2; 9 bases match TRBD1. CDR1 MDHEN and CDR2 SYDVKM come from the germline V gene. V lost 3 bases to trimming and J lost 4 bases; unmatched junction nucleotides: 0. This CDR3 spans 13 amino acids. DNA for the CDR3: TGTGCCAGCAGTTTGACAGGGGGCTATGGCTACACCTTC. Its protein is CASSLTGGYGYTF.

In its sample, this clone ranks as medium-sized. The CDR3 DNA reads TGTGCCAGCCGTTTGGGCACCGGGGAGCTGTTTTTT. Amino acid sequence: CASRLGTGELFF. The chain uses TRBV6-2 or TRBV6-3 and TRBJ2-2, with unresolved D. Germline V CDR1 and CDR2: MNHEY, SVGEGT. CDR3 length: 12 amino acids. Deletions cut 8 bases from V and 4 bases from J, with 8 bases between.

The CDR3 reads CASSLTSGSPYEQYF. Here the CDR3 DNA reads TGTGCCAGCAGCCTCACTAGCGGGAGCCCCTACGAGCAGTACTTC. The chain has TRBV6-5 and TRBJ2-7; TRBD2 agrees at 11 bases. J was trimmed by 2 bases and V by 6 bases; bases with no gene match: 6. Germline-derived CDR1 and CDR2 are MNHEY and SVGAGI. The CDR3 extends over 15 amino acids.

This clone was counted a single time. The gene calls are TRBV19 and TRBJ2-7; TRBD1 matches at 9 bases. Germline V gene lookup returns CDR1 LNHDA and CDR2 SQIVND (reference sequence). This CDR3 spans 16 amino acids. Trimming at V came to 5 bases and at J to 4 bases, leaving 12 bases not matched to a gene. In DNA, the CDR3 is TGTGCCAGTAGTGCCGGTTTGGGACAGGGACTATACGAGCAGTACTTC. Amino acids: CASSAGLGQGLYEQYF.

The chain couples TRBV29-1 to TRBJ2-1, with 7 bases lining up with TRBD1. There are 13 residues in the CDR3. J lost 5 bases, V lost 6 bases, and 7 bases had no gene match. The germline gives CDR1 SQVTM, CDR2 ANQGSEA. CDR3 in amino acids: CSVETGTDNEQFF. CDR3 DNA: TGCAGCGTAGAAACCGGGACAGACAATGAGCAGTTCTTC.

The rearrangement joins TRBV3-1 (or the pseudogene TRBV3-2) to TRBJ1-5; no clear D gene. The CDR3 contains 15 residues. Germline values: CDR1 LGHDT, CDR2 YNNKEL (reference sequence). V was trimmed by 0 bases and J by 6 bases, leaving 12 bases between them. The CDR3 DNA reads TGTGCCAGCAGCCAAGACGGCGGCCTCGTTCAGCCCCAGCATTTT. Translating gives CASSQDGGLVQPQHF.

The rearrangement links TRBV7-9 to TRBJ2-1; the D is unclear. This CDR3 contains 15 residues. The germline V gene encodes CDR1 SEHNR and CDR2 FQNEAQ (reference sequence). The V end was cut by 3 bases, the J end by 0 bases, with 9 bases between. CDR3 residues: CASSFGQVSYNEQFF. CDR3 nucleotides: TGTGCCAGCAGCTTCGGCCAGGTCTCCTACAATGAGCAGTTCTTC.

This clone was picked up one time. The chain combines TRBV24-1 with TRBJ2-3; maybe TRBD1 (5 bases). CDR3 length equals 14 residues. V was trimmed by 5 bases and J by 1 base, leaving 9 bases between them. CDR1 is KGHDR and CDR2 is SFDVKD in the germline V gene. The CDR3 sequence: CATSVGRGTDTQYF. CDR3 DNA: TGTGCCACCAGTGTGGGCAGGGGCACAGATACGCAGTATTTT.

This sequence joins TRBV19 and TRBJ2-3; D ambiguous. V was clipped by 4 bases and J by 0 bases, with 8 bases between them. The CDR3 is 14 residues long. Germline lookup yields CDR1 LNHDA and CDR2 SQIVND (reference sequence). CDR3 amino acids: CASSTRTSTDTQYF. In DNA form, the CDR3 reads TGTGCCAGTAGTACTAGAACTAGCACAGATACGCAGTATTTT.

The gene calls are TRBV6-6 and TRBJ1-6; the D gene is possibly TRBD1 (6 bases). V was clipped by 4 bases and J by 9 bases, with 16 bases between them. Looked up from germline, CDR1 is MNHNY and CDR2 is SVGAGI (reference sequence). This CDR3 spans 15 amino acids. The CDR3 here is CASSSPAGVRSPLHF. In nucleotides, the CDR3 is TGTGCCAGCAGTTCCCCGGCAGGGGTTCGTTCACCCCTCCACTTT.

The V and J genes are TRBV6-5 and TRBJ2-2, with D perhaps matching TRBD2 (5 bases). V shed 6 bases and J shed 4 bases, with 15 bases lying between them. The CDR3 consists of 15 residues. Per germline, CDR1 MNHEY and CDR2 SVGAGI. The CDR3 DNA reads TGTGCCAGCAGAACGGGAAGGGTGGTCACCGGGGAGCTGTTTTTT. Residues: CASRTGRVVTGELFF.

The DNA for the CDR3 is TGTGCCAGCAGCCCGACGGGGCAAGAGACCCAGTACTTC. Translation gives CASSPTGQETQYF. The V and J genes are TRBV27 and TRBJ2-5; TRBD2 might be the D (5 bases). The CDR3 sequence is 13 residues long. V shed 6 bases and J shed 2 bases, with 10 bases lying between them. Germline V gene lookup returns CDR1 MNHEY and CDR2 SMNVEV (reference sequence).

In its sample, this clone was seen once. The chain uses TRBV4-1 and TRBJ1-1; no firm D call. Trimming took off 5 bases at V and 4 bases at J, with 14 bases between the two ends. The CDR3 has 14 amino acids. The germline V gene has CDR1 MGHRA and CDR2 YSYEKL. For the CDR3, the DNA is TGCGCCAGCAGCGAAGTAGGGTATGGCACTGAAGCTTTCTTT. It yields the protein CASSEVGYGTEAFF.

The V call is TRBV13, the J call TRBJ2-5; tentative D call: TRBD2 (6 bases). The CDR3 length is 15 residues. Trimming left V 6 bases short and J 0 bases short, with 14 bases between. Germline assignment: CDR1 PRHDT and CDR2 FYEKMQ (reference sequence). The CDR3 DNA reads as TGTGCCAGCAGGCCCTCGGAGGGGTACCAAGAGACCCAGTACTTC. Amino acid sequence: CASRPSEGYQETQYF.

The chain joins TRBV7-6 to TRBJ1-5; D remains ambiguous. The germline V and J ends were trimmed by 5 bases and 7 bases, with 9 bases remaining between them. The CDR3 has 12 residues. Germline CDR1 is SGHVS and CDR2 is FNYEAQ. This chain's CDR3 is CASSLEGQPQHF. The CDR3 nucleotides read TGTGCCAGCAGCCTAGAGGGACAGCCCCAGCATTTT.

This chain's CDR3 is CASRGQGLTNEQFF. Written as DNA, the CDR3 is TGTGCCAGCAGGGGACAGGGGTTAACCAATGAGCAGTTCTTC. The V and J genes are TRBV6-5 and TRBJ2-1; 10 bases map to TRBD1. Germline CDR1 is MNHEY and CDR2 is SVGAGI. The CDR3 has 14 residues. Trimming at V came to 6 bases and at J to 6 bases, leaving 5 bases not matched to a gene.

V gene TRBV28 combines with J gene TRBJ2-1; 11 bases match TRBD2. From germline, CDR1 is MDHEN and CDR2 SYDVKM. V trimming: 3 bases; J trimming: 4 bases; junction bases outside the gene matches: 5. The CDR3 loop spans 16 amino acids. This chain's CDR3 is CASSFSSSGRYNEQFF. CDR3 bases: TGTGCCAGCAGTTTTTCCTCTAGCGGGAGGTACAATGAGCAGTTCTTC.

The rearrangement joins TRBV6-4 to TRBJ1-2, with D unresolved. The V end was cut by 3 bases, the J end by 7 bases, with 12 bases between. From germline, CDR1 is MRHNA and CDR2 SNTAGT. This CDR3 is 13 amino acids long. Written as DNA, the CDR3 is TGTGCCAGCAGTGAGCAGCCAGACGCTGGCTACACCTTC. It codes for CASSEQPDAGYTF.